These T cell receptor beta chains were read from a single sample in a study of blood T cell repertoires in COVID-19. The assay was immunoSEQ multiplex PCR, and TCRdb's table has in-frame clones only and misses some. The sample shows 95,000 to 150,000 clones, roughly 89% of them seen only once. The sequencing input was PBMCs or T cells enriched from blood (not recorded which). These receptors originate from a woman under 40 who had recovered from COVID-19. Each CDR3 is given with its conserved first and last residue. D genes are given only for firm matches. Clone size is given for some rows only: seen once, a few or many times, or a class if the clone is expanded.

clone_size: .; v_call: TRBV5-6; d_call: .; j_call: TRBJ2-7; cdr3_aa: CASSLTYEQYF; cdr3_nt: TGTGCCAGCAGCCTTACCTACGAGCAGTACTTC
clone_size: .; v_call: TRBV28; d_call: TRBD2; j_call: TRBJ2-1; cdr3_aa: CASSFRSGRFAIEQFF; cdr3_nt: TGTGCCAGCAGTTTCCGTAGCGGGAGGTTTGCGATTGAGCAGTTCTTC
clone_size: .; v_call: TRBV28; d_call: TRBD2; j_call: TRBJ2-1; cdr3_aa: CASSFNAGVSNEQFF; cdr3_nt: TGTGCCAGCAGTTTCAATGCGGGAGTCAGCAATGAGCAGTTCTTC
clone_size: .; v_call: TRBV7-3; d_call: .; j_call: TRBJ2-3; cdr3_aa: CASSLNAVTPPKYF; cdr3_nt: TGTGCCAGCAGCTTAAATGCTGTAACCCCACCTAAGTATTTT
clone_size: .; v_call: TRBV29-1; d_call: .; j_call: TRBJ1-1; cdr3_aa: CSTMQGRGGAFF; cdr3_nt: TGCAGCACTATGCAAGGACGCGGGGGAGCTTTCTTT
clone_size: .; v_call: TRBV6-5; d_call: .; j_call: TRBJ1-1; cdr3_aa: CASSFSQGRPTRAFF; cdr3_nt: TGTGCCAGCAGTTTTAGCCAAGGACGACCCACTAGAGCTTTCTTT
clone_size: .; v_call: TRBV28; d_call: TRBD1; j_call: TRBJ2-5; cdr3_aa: CASSLFPGGLYF; cdr3_nt: TGTGCCAGCAGTTTATTTCCAGGGGGCCTGTACTTC
clone_size: .; v_call: TRBV7-2; d_call: .; j_call: TRBJ1-6; cdr3_aa: CASNPSGQATSPLHF; cdr3_nt: TGTGCCAGCAACCCGTCCGGCCAGGCAACTTCACCCCTCCACTTT
clone_size: .; v_call: TRBV28; d_call: .; j_call: TRBJ2-3; cdr3_aa: CASSPWGLTDTQYF; cdr3_nt: TGTGCCAGCAGTCCTTGGGGCCTCACAGATACGCAGTATTTT
clone_size: .; v_call: TRBV5-5; d_call: .; j_call: TRBJ1-2; cdr3_aa: CASSWGGTGSRYTF; cdr3_nt: TGTGCCAGCAGCTGGGGCGGGACGGGCTCTCGCTACACCTTC
clone_size: once; v_call: TRBV4-3; d_call: TRBD2; j_call: TRBJ2-1; cdr3_aa: CASSQDRAGGPGEQFF; cdr3_nt: TGCGCCAGCAGCCAAGATCGTGCGGGAGGGCCCGGTGAGCAGTTCTTC
clone_size: .; v_call: TRBV21-1; d_call: .; j_call: TRBJ2-7; cdr3_aa: CASNGGTGAYEQYF; cdr3_nt: TGTGCCAGCAACGGCGGGACAGGGGCCTACGAGCAGTACTTC
clone_size: .; v_call: TRBV27; d_call: TRBD1; j_call: TRBJ2-7; cdr3_aa: CASSRPGQGAVSEQYF; cdr3_nt: TGTGCCAGCAGTAGACCGGGACAGGGGGCGGTATCCGAGCAGTACTTC
clone_size: .; v_call: TRBV4-2; d_call: .; j_call: TRBJ2-7; cdr3_aa: CASQDIGGNSYEQYF; cdr3_nt: TGTGCGAGCCAAGATATCGGGGGAAACTCCTACGAGCAGTACTTC
clone_size: .; v_call: TRBV29-1; d_call: TRBD2; j_call: TRBJ2-5; cdr3_aa: CSGLTSGKETQYF; cdr3_nt: TGCAGCGGGCTCACTAGCGGGAAAGAGACCCAGTACTTC
clone_size: few; v_call: TRBV14; d_call: TRBD1; j_call: TRBJ2-5; cdr3_aa: CASSQSGGPQETQYF; cdr3_nt: TGTGCCAGCAGCCAATCAGGGGGCCCCCAAGAGACCCAGTACTTC
clone_size: .; v_call: TRBV2; d_call: .; j_call: TRBJ2-2; cdr3_aa: CASSVDRSGPNTGELFF; cdr3_nt: TGTGCCAGCAGTGTCGACCGTAGCGGCCCGAACACCGGGGAGCTGTTTTTT
clone_size: few; v_call: TRBV7-9; d_call: TRBD1; j_call: TRBJ2-2; cdr3_aa: CASSLRTGTTGELFF; cdr3_nt: TGTGCCAGCAGCTTAAGGACAGGGACCACCGGGGAGCTGTTTTTT
clone_size: .; v_call: TRBV14; d_call: .; j_call: TRBJ2-5; cdr3_aa: CASSQDWGGIQETQYF; cdr3_nt: TGTGCCAGCAGCCAAGATTGGGGCGGAATCCAAGAGACCCAGTACTTC
clone_size: few; v_call: TRBV28; d_call: .; j_call: TRBJ1-2; cdr3_aa: CASSFGQGYGYTF; cdr3_nt: TGTGCCAGCAGTTTTGGACAAGGGTATGGCTACACCTTC
clone_size: .; v_call: TRBV9; d_call: .; j_call: TRBJ1-1; cdr3_aa: CASSQGHGRGRYTEAFF; cdr3_nt: TGTGCCAGCAGCCAAGGTCACGGGCGGGGGAGATACACTGAAGCTTTCTTT
clone_size: once; v_call: TRBV10-1; d_call: TRBD1; j_call: TRBJ1-1; cdr3_aa: CASSESPGQGNTEAFF; cdr3_nt: TGCGCCAGCAGTGAGTCGCCAGGACAGGGCAACACTGAAGCTTTCTTT
clone_size: .; v_call: TRBV19; d_call: .; j_call: TRBJ1-1; cdr3_aa: CASSSSTVRNTEAFF; cdr3_nt: TGTGCCAGTAGTTCCTCGACAGTCAGGAACACTGAAGCTTTCTTT
clone_size: .; v_call: TRBV18; d_call: TRBD1; j_call: TRBJ1-1; cdr3_aa: CASSPGQGAPVERAFF; cdr3_nt: TGTGCCAGCTCACCGGGACAGGGGGCCCCCGTTGAGCGAGCTTTCTTT
clone_size: .; v_call: TRBV19; d_call: TRBD2; j_call: TRBJ2-7; cdr3_aa: CASSIVSGSGYEQYF; cdr3_nt: TGTGCCAGTAGTATAGTAAGCGGGAGCGGGTACGAGCAGTACTTC
clone_size: .; v_call: TRBV4-2; d_call: .; j_call: TRBJ1-3; cdr3_aa: CASSQEGVLSGNTIYF; cdr3_nt: TGTGCCAGCAGCCAAGAAGGGGTGCTCTCTGGAAACACCATATATTTT
clone_size: .; v_call: TRBV15; d_call: TRBD2; j_call: TRBJ2-7; cdr3_aa: CATSRGGRGGEQYF; cdr3_nt: TGTGCCACCAGCAGAGGCGGGAGGGGAGGGGAGCAGTACTTC
clone_size: .; v_call: TRBV5-1; d_call: TRBD2; j_call: TRBJ2-2; cdr3_aa: CASSLLAGGVANTGELFF; cdr3_nt: TGCGCCAGCAGCTTACTAGCGGGAGGTGTCGCGAACACCGGGGAGCTGTTTTTT
clone_size: .; v_call: TRBV6-2/TRBV6-3; d_call: .; j_call: TRBJ2-1; cdr3_aa: CASSTLVEQFF; cdr3_nt: TGTGCCAGCAGTACGCTAGTGGAGCAGTTCTTC
clone_size: .; v_call: TRBV6-2/TRBV6-3; d_call: TRBD2; j_call: TRBJ2-4; cdr3_aa: CASSYEAGVAKNIQYF; cdr3_nt: TGTGCCAGCAGTTACGAGGCGGGAGTGGCCAAAAACATTCAGTACTTC
clone_size: .; v_call: TRBV2; d_call: TRBD1; j_call: TRBJ2-3; cdr3_aa: CAKGTGADTQYF; cdr3_nt: TGTGCCAAAGGGACAGGGGCGGATACGCAGTATTTT
clone_size: once; v_call: TRBV7-9; d_call: TRBD1; j_call: TRBJ1-5; cdr3_aa: CASSLGSLGTGPNQPQHF; cdr3_nt: TGTGCCAGCAGCTTAGGGTCCCTCGGGACAGGGCCCAATCAGCCCCAGCATTTT
clone_size: .; v_call: TRBV7-3; d_call: TRBD1; j_call: TRBJ2-5; cdr3_aa: CASSLRGRVGETQYF; cdr3_nt: TGTGCCAGCAGCTTGAGGGGGCGGGTAGGAGAGACCCAGTACTTC
clone_size: .; v_call: TRBV11-3; d_call: TRBD1; j_call: TRBJ2-2; cdr3_aa: CASSRDRVSGELFF; cdr3_nt: TGTGCCAGCAGCCGGGACAGGGTTTCCGGGGAGCTGTTTTTT
clone_size: .; v_call: TRBV12-3/TRBV12-4; d_call: .; j_call: TRBJ2-7; cdr3_aa: CASSSREYEQYF; cdr3_nt: TGTGCCAGCAGTTCGCGTGAATACGAGCAGTACTTC
clone_size: .; v_call: TRBV28; d_call: .; j_call: TRBJ2-1; cdr3_aa: CASSLSVYDEQFF; cdr3_nt: TGTGCCAGCAGTTTATCGGTTTACGATGAGCAGTTCTTC
clone_size: .; v_call: TRBV12-5; d_call: TRBD2; j_call: TRBJ2-2; cdr3_aa: CASGPHSGDNTGELFF; cdr3_nt: TGTGCTAGTGGGCCGCACAGCGGGGACAACACCGGGGAGCTGTTTTTT
clone_size: .; v_call: TRBV4-2; d_call: .; j_call: TRBJ2-5; cdr3_aa: CASSLREQETQYF; cdr3_nt: TGTGCCAGCAGCCTTCGGGAACAAGAGACCCAGTACTTC
clone_size: once; v_call: TRBV28; d_call: .; j_call: TRBJ1-2; cdr3_aa: CASRGPSQVNYGYTF; cdr3_nt: TGTGCCAGCAGGGGCCCCAGCCAAGTTAACTATGGCTACACCTTC
clone_size: .; v_call: TRBV7-6; d_call: TRBD2; j_call: TRBJ2-5; cdr3_aa: CASSPRGDLVGETQYF; cdr3_nt: TGTGCCAGCAGCCCACGGGGGGATTTGGTGGGAGAGACCCAGTACTTC
clone_size: .; v_call: TRBV5-1; d_call: .; j_call: TRBJ2-5; cdr3_aa: CASSLALAQETQYF; cdr3_nt: TGCGCCAGCAGCTTGGCACTAGCTCAGGAGACCCAGTACTTC
clone_size: .; v_call: TRBV6-5; d_call: TRBD1; j_call: TRBJ1-4; cdr3_aa: CASSMTGGLREKLFF; cdr3_nt: TGTGCCAGCAGCATGACAGGGGGTCTCCGGGAAAAACTGTTTTTT
clone_size: .; v_call: TRBV7-2; d_call: .; j_call: TRBJ1-3; cdr3_aa: CASSWTRGGSSGNTIYF; cdr3_nt: TGTGCCAGCAGCTGGACTCGGGGAGGCAGCTCTGGAAACACCATATATTTT
clone_size: .; v_call: TRBV15; d_call: TRBD2; j_call: TRBJ2-1; cdr3_aa: CATSREGTSGRNEQFF; cdr3_nt: TGTGCCACCAGCAGAGAAGGGACTAGCGGGAGAAATGAGCAGTTCTTC
clone_size: .; v_call: TRBV2; d_call: TRBD1; j_call: TRBJ1-4; cdr3_aa: CASSRQGTTNEKLFF; cdr3_nt: TGTGCCAGCAGTCGACAGGGTACAACTAATGAAAAACTGTTTTTT